This TCR beta chain is drawn from a study of CD8+CD57+ T cells in acquired aplastic anemia. Study outcomes and limitations: Overlapping CD8+ CDR3 repertoires of patients and controls contained nearly 30 shared sequences. In CD8+ cells, Simpson's diversity showed no significant difference between patients and controls.

On this clonotype itself: What it recognizes is unknown.

An expansion of CD8+CD57+ cells by flow cytometry had been shown in patients chosen for sequencing. Patients, without exception, had severe acquired aplastic anemia. Profiles of TCR beta VDJ and CDR3 were generated from a genomic DNA template. TCRdb reprocessed the reads via MiXCR and lists one record per CDR3 protein. The sample has approximately 470,000 distinct CDR3 sequences; around 30% are singletons. After removal of 2 bases from V and 13 bases from J, the junction contained 1 base not matched to a gene. Germline V gene lookup returns CDR1 SQVTM and CDR2 ANQGSEA. This CDR3 spans 9 amino acids. This TCR derives from a human donor with aplastic anemia. The specimen sequenced was sorted CD4+, CD8+, or CD8+CD57+ T cells (not recorded which) from PBMCs. The chain carries TRBV29-1 and TRBJ1-1, with 7 bases lining up with TRBD1. The CDR3 sequence: CSVEQGGFF. CDR3 nucleotides: TGCAGCGTTGAACAGGGGGGTTTCTTT.